The clone carrying this TCR beta chain occurred many times. What it binds is unknown. A junction boundary mismatches the germline segment, possibly from a read error. These data belong to a study of metastatic and nonmetastatic thyroid tumors. Study context: It was across blood and tumor or nodule tissue from malignant and benign thyroid patients that repertoires were compared.

The CDR3 runs 11 residues. Germline-derived CDR1 and CDR2 are SGHRS and YFSETQ. Ahead of thyroid surgery, no patient had received treatment of any kind. Original handling: What underpinned the distant-metastasis classifier for papillary thyroid cancer was the set of CDR3 differences across clinicopathological groups. TCRdb reanalyzed the PCR reads with MiXCR. These V and J calls originate from TCRdb's pipeline instead of the authors' own analysis. Of about 30,000 clones in the sample, less than 14% were seen once. Study-wide results and caveats: Within blood and tumor, benign nodules reportedly had significantly lower TCR beta diversity than malignant thyroid tumors did.

The rearrangement links TRBV5-1 to TRBJ2-1, with D hard to call. The sequence was obtained from a female donor with papillary thyroid cancer or a benign thyroid nodule (not recorded which). Some clones in this sample may be carry-over from other donors' samples. The sample was blood. For the CDR3, the DNA is TGCGCCAGCAACTTGTTGGGTTTACAGTTCTTC. This sequence encodes CASNLLGLQFF.